The rows below give T cell receptor beta chains drawn from one sample of a study of blood T cell repertoires in COVID-19. Data came from immunoSEQ multiplex PCR; TCRdb stores just in-frame clones and leaves some out. The table has about 340,000 clones, roughly 90% seen once. The sample consisted of PBMCs or T cells enriched from blood (not recorded which). These receptor sequences come from a woman between 25 and 40 years old who had recovered from COVID-19. Each CDR3 is given with its conserved first and last residue. Only some rows state a clone size, as once, few, many or a class for expanded clones.

CDR3aa	j_gene	v_gene	abundance
CASSTNRGSANEKLFF	TRBJ1-4	TRBV28	once
CASSLSTSGSTDTQYF	TRBJ2-3	TRBV28	NA
CASSYRDISGYTF	TRBJ1-2	TRBV6-2/TRBV6-3	NA
CASSLEFSGGNEQFF	TRBJ2-1	TRBV7-2	NA
CASSPPGRGYGYTF	TRBJ1-2	TRBV7-9	NA
CASSPFSGTGNTEAFF	TRBJ1-1	TRBV18	once
CATSAVFGQGNTGELFF	TRBJ2-2	TRBV15	NA
CASSAGQGNQPQHF	TRBJ1-5	TRBV9	NA
CASSRTVGEQYF	TRBJ2-7	TRBV7-3	NA
CASSIGGLYEQYF	TRBJ2-7	TRBV19	NA
CASSLLGQNTGELFF	TRBJ2-2	TRBV6-2/TRBV6-3	NA
CASRAGRAANVLTF	TRBJ2-6	TRBV19	NA
CASSQGTNYGYTF	TRBJ1-2	TRBV3-1/TRBV3-2	once
CASSLATGRAAFF	TRBJ1-1	TRBV7-9	NA
CAWRVREDYYGYTF	TRBJ1-2	TRBV30	NA
CASSLTGNTEAFF	TRBJ1-1	TRBV6-2/TRBV6-3	NA
CASSSGTSGNEQFF	TRBJ2-1	TRBV5-1	NA
CASSKMLAGWLFNQESAYEQYF	TRBJ2-7	TRBV21-1	NA
CATSEQPQTNTEAFF	TRBJ1-1	TRBV24-1	NA
CASSPRNRGESPLHF	TRBJ1-6	TRBV6-5	NA
CASIGQGQETQYF	TRBJ2-5	TRBV19	NA
CASSGTDCAVKQYF	TRBJ2-7	TRBV10-1	NA
CASSHRGSPPETQYF	TRBJ2-5	TRBV4-3	NA
CASSFLATSGSYEQYF	TRBJ2-7	TRBV28	NA
CASSRRQATNEKLFF	TRBJ1-4	TRBV18	once
CASSLPQGVGYTF	TRBJ1-2	TRBV12-3/TRBV12-4	NA
CASSSQGNTEAFF	TRBJ1-1	TRBV5-1	NA
CASSPSGGSNSPLHF	TRBJ1-6	TRBV28	NA
CASSPGQLYQETQYF	TRBJ2-5	TRBV28	NA
CASSHVSEQFF	TRBJ2-1	TRBV11-2	NA
CASRPTQNTEAFF	TRBJ1-1	TRBV2	NA
CASSRVGQGNVHTF	TRBJ1-2	TRBV28	NA
CASRPKREGVFSPLHF	TRBJ1-6	TRBV21-1	NA
CASSLKGSSGSREQFF	TRBJ2-1	TRBV7-9	NA
CASSLLRGSYEQYF	TRBJ2-7	TRBV7-2	NA
CASSPLKGRTPEELFF	TRBJ1-4	TRBV4-2	once
CASSPAGATITTSTGELFF	TRBJ2-2	TRBV5-1	NA
CASSQGVNQPQHF	TRBJ1-5	TRBV27	once
CASSEMRQQPYEQYF	TRBJ2-7	TRBV6-1	NA
CASSEQARIGNTIYF	TRBJ1-3	TRBV2	NA
CASSQGTSGRGNEQFF	TRBJ2-1	TRBV3-1/TRBV3-2	NA
CASSPAVGQPQHF	TRBJ1-5	TRBV7-3	few